This passage covers 21 T cell receptor beta chains from one sample sequenced in a study of cytomegalovirus exposure and HLA in healthy donors (dated 2017 in TCRdb). Library prep was done by the immunoSEQ multiplex PCR assay. A mixture of 60 forward primers for TCR Vbeta segments and 13 reverse primers for TCR Jbeta segments was used in the multiplex PCR. Drawn from immuneACCESS, this table holds only the in-frame rearrangements with V and J called that TCRdb kept. Clones are partly lost; checked studies trace under half to an unresolved V gene and leave the rest unexplained. Within this sample are some 150,000 clones, with roughly four fifths of them counted one time only. About 13% of the sample is in the top ten clones. The sequenced material came from PBMCs. The origin of the receptors is a woman in her forties or fifties in good health and CMV-seronegative.

The chain employs TRBV9 and TRBJ2-2; 9 nucleotides match TRBD2. The CDR3 has 16 residues. Germline V gene data show CDR1 as SGDLS and CDR2 as YYNGEE. The V segment lost 6 bases and the J segment 2 bases; nucleotides outside the gene matches: 8. This chain's CDR3 is CASTLGLAVNTGELFF. The CDR3 region has the DNA TGTGCCAGCACCCTGGGACTAGCCGTTAACACCGGGGAGCTGTTTTTT. The full variable domain, in which reference TRBV9 and TRBJ2-2 provide the parts outside the CDR3, is DSGVTQTPKHLITATGQRVTLRCSPRSGDLSVYWYQQSLDQGLQFLIQYYNGEERAKGNILERFSAQQFPDLHSELNLSSLELGDSALYFCASTLGLAVNTGELFFGEGSRLTVL.

The J gene is TRBJ1-1, the V gene TRBV5-1; TRBD1 aligns across 9 bases. The CDR3 is 15 amino acids. The germline gives CDR1 SGHRS, CDR2 YFSETQ. V shed 3 bases, J shed 5 bases, and the junction held 8 bases outside the gene matches. As DNA, the CDR3 is TGCGCCAGCAGCTCGGGACAGGGCAGTGGGACTGAAGCTTTCTTT. Translated, it gives CASSSGQGSGTEAFF. The complete variable domain, with remaining parts taken from reference TRBV5-1 and TRBJ1-1, reads KAGVTQTPRYLIKTRGQQVTLSCSPISGHRSVSWYQQTPGQGLQFLFEYFSETQRNKGNFPGRFSGRQFSNSRSEMNVSTLELGDSALYLCASSSGQGSGTEAFFGQGTRLTVV.

CDR3 amino acids: CASSEYLDDGGYTF. As DNA, the CDR3 is TGTGCCAGCAGTGAATACCTAGATGATGGTGGCTACACCTTC. The genes are TRBV25-1 and TRBJ1-2; D gene unclear. Germline V gene data show CDR1 as MGHDK and CDR2 as SYGVNS. V was shortened by 0 bases and J by 7 bases, with 12 bases between the two germline ends. The CDR3 covers 14 residues.

The chain combines TRBV7-2 with TRBJ2-7; D possibly corresponds to TRBD2 (5 bases). The V gene lost 5 bases and the J gene lost 7 bases, with 9 bases spanning the gap. The length of the CDR3 is 11 residues. From germline, CDR1 is SGHTA and CDR2 FQGNSA. The CDR3 DNA is TGTGCCAGCAGCCGCCCGGGGGAGCAGTACTTC. Translation: CASSRPGEQYF.

The V call is TRBV13, the J call TRBJ2-7; 12 nucleotides line up with TRBD1. This CDR3 has 18 amino acids. Germline V gives CDR1 PRHDT, CDR2 FYEKMQ (reference sequence). After removal of 4 bases from V and 2 bases from J, the junction contained 12 bases not matched to a gene. The CDR3 DNA follows: TGTGCCAGCAGCTCATACTATCCCGGGACAGGGGGCCCCTACGAGCAGTACTTC. This gives the protein CASSSYYPGTGGPYEQYF.

V gene TRBV6-5 combines with J gene TRBJ1-4, with D perhaps TRBD1 (6 bases). This CDR3 has 16 residues. Trimming removed 6 bases at V and 0 bases at J, with 14 bases between. Germline-derived CDR1 and CDR2 are MNHEY and SVGAGI. The CDR3 protein is CASSYDRSPTNEKLFF. Written as DNA, the CDR3 is TGTGCCAGCAGCTACGACAGGAGTCCAACTAATGAAAAACTGTTTTTT.

V gene TRBV9 combines with J gene TRBJ2-6; tentatively, D is TRBD1 (5 bases). Trimming took off 0 bases at V and 0 bases at J, with 16 bases between the two ends. Germline V gene sequence: CDR1 SGDLS, CDR2 YYNGEE. This CDR3 has 19 amino acids. The chain's CDR3 is CASSVVLWGETSGANVLTF. Written as DNA, the CDR3 is TGTGCCAGCAGCGTAGTTCTGTGGGGCGAAACCTCTGGGGCCAACGTCCTGACTTTC. Drawing the rest from reference TRBV9 and TRBJ2-6, the complete variable domain is DSGVTQTPKHLITATGQRVTLRCSPRSGDLSVYWYQQSLDQGLQFLIQYYNGEERAKGNILERFSAQQFPDLHSELNLSSLELGDSALYFCASSVVLWGETSGANVLTFGAGSRLTVL.

V and J are TRBV2 and TRBJ1-5; D gene uncertain. The length of the CDR3 is 13 residues. The V end lost 6 bases, the J end lost 3 bases, and 9 bases lay between the germline ends. CDR1 and CDR2 (germline): SNHLY, FYNNEI. CDR3 in amino acids: CASSPENNQPQHF. The CDR3 DNA is TGTGCCAGCAGCCCAGAAAACAATCAGCCCCAGCATTTT.

The genes are TRBV2 and TRBJ2-5, with TRBD2 matching 9 bases. Germline loops: CDR1 SNHLY, CDR2 FYNNEI. V dropped 1 base and J dropped 2; count of bases not matched to a gene: 11. This CDR3 contains 18 residues. The CDR3 DNA reads as TGTGCCAGCAGTGAAGAAGGCGGGGGGGGACTAGTTCAAGAGACCCAGTACTTC. It yields the protein CASSEEGGGGLVQETQYF.

The chain has TRBV21-1 and TRBJ2-7; TRBD1, as called in the table, went unchecked against the DNA. TRBV21-1 is given as a pseudogene. This CDR3 contains 15 residues. In DNA form, the CDR3 reads TGTGCCAGCAGCAAGAACAGGGCTCTACTCGACGAGCAGTACTTC. Translating it yields CASSKNRALLDEQYF.

The chain joins TRBV7-2 to TRBJ2-6, with D tentatively TRBD1 (5 bases). V lost 4 bases and J lost 0, with 13 bases in between. This CDR3 region has 17 residues. CDR1 is SGHTA, CDR2 FQGNSA, per germline. CDR3 bases: TGTGCCAGCAGCTCAAAAACCACAGGCTCTGGGGCCAACGTCCTGACTTTC. Protein product: CASSSKTTGSGANVLTF.

As for this clone: Its ends do not fully match the called genes, so a read error is possible. The chain recombines TRBV9 with TRBJ2-7, with TRBD2 identical over 8 bases. The CDR3 length is 15 residues. Germline V lookup: CDR1 SGDLS, CDR2 YYNGEE. The DNA for the CDR3 is TGTGCCAGCAGCGTAGGAAGCGGGGGCTCCCACGAGCAGTACTTC. It is translated as CASSVGSGGSHEQYF.

The V gene is TRBV12-5, the J gene TRBJ2-5, with 13 bases that match TRBD2. V shed 5 bases and J 2 bases; nucleotides not matched to a gene: 5. Germline assignment: CDR1 LGHNT and CDR2 FRNRAP. The CDR3 is 16 amino acids. The CDR3 spells CASGKGLAGLQETQYF. The CDR3 nucleotides are TGTGCTAGTGGTAAGGGACTAGCGGGGCTTCAAGAGACCCAGTACTTC. Complete variable domain (other parts from reference TRBV12-5 and TRBJ2-5): DARVTQTPRHKVTEMGQEVTMRCQPILGHNTVFWYRQTMMQGLELLAYFRNRAPLDDSGMPKDRFSAEMPDATLATLKIQPSEPRDSAVYFCASGKGLAGLQETQYFGPGTRLLVL.

This chain connects TRBV29-1 to TRBJ2-5; weak D call: TRBD2 (6 bases). Judging by the DNA end, TRBJ2-7 fits better; the J call may be wrong. This CDR3 comprises 12 residues. Germline V CDR1 and CDR2: SQVTM, ANQGSEA. CDR3 region: CSVQTSSYEQYF. The CDR3 DNA sequence: TGCAGTGTTCAGACTAGCTCCTACGAGCAGTACTTC.

This clone was found a few times. The rearrangement joins TRBV28 to TRBJ2-6; tentative D call: TRBD1 (7 bases). Germline CDR1 reads MDHEN; CDR2 reads SYDVKM. V was trimmed by 6 bases and J by 0 bases, leaving 18 bases between them. The CDR3 spans 18 residues. The CDR3 protein is CASRETRTGNSGANVLTF. CDR3 in DNA: TGTGCCAGCAGAGAGACTAGGACAGGCAACTCTGGGGCCAACGTCCTGACTTTC.

This clone occurred once. The CDR3, as DNA: TGCGCCAGCAGCCACGACCGGGGAGGCAATCAGCCCCAGCATTTT. This gives the protein CASSHDRGGNQPQHF. The chain has TRBV4-3 and TRBJ1-5, with no clear D. Germline values: CDR1 LGHNA, CDR2 YSLEER. This CDR3 is built from 15 residues. The germline V and J ends were trimmed by 3 bases and 2 bases, with 11 bases remaining between them.

CDR3 sequence reads: CASSPGTGQETQYF. CDR3 nucleotide sequence: TGTGCCAGCAGCCCAGGGACAGGTCAAGAGACCCAGTACTTC. The chain employs TRBV7-6 and TRBJ2-5; 8 nucleotides align to TRBD1. V lost 5 bases to trimming and J lost 2 bases; unmatched junction nucleotides: 4. CDR3 length equals 14 residues. From germline, CDR1 is SGHVS and CDR2 FNYEAQ.

V gene TRBV13 combines with J gene TRBJ2-5; D not certain. The V end lost 0 bases, the J end lost 1 base, and 3 bases lay between the germline ends. This CDR3 has 13 amino acids. CDR1 is PRHDT and CDR2 is FYEKMQ in the germline V gene (reference sequence). In DNA form, the CDR3 reads TGTGCCAGCAGCTTAGGCAGCCAAGAGACCCAGTACTTC. Translated: CASSLGSQETQYF.

This chain joins TRBV7-2 and TRBJ2-7, with TRBD2 matching 7 bases. Trimming removed 1 base from V and 0 bases from J; junction bases left unmatched: 3. The germline CDR1 and CDR2 sequences are SGHTA and FQGNSA. The CDR3 length is 15 residues. Written as DNA, the CDR3 is TGTGCCAGCAGCTTAGATAGCGGGCTCTCCTACGAGCAGTACTTC. Translating it yields CASSLDSGLSYEQYF.

The chain uses TRBV19 and TRBJ2-3; 12 bases map to TRBD2. Germline V gene data show CDR1 as LNHDA and CDR2 as SQIVND (reference sequence). The CDR3 consists of 18 residues. The junction had 12 bases not matched to a gene; V was cut back by 3 bases and J by 5 bases. CDR3 residues: CASSMESSGGAFGDTQYF. The CDR3 nucleotides read TGTGCCAGTAGTATGGAGTCTAGCGGGGGGGCCTTCGGAGATACGCAGTATTTT.

The V call is TRBV30, the J call TRBJ2-1; 12 nucleotides agree with TRBD2. Per germline, CDR1 GTSNPN and CDR2 SVGIG (reference sequence). CDR3 length: 16 residues. Trimming cost V 5 bases and J 0 bases; bases outside gene matches: 5. The CDR3 nucleotides read TGTGCCTGGTCTAGCGGGAGGGCCAGCTCCTACAATGAGCAGTTCTTC. It is translated as CAWSSGRASSYNEQFF.